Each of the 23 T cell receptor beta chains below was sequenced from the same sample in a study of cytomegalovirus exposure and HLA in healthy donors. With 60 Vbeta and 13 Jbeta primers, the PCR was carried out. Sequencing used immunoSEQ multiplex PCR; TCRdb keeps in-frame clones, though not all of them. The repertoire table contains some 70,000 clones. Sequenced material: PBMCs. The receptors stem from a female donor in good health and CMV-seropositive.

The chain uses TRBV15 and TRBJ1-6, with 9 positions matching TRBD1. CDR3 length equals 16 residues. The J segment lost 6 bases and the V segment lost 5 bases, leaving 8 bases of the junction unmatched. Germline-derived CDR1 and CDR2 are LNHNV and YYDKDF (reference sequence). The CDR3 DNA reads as TGTGCCACCAGCGGTGACAGGGGGGTAAGTAATTCACCCCTCCACTTT. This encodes CATSGDRGVSNSPLHF.

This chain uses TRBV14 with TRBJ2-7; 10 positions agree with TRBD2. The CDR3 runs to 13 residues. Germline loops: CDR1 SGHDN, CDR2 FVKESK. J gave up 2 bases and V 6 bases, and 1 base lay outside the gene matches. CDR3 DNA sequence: TGTGCCAGCAGGAGCGGGAGGGCCTACGAGCAGTACTTC. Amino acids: CASRSGRAYEQYF.

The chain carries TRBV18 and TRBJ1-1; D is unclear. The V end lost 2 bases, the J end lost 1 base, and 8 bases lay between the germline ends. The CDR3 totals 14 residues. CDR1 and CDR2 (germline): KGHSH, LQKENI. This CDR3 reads CASSPARQNTEAFF. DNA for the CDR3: TGTGCCAGCTCACCAGCCAGACAGAACACTGAAGCTTTCTTT.

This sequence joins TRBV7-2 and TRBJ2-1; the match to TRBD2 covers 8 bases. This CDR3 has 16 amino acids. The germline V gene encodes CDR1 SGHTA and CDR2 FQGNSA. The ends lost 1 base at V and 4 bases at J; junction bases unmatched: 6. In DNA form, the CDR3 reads TGTGCCAGCAGCTTAGACGCGGGGGGCCGATACAATGAGCAGTTCTTC. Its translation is CASSLDAGGRYNEQFF.

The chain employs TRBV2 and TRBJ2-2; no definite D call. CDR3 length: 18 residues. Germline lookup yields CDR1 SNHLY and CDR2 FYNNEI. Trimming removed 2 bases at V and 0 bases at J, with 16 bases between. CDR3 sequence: CASSERLEAFANTGELFF. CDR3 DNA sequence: TGTGCCAGCAGTGAACGGCTTGAGGCTTTCGCGAACACCGGGGAGCTGTTTTTT.

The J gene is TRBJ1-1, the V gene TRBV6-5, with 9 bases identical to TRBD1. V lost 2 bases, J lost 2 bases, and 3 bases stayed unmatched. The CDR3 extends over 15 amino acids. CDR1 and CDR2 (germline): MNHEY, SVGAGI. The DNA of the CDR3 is TGTGCCAGCAGTTACGGGACAGGGAAAAACACTGAAGCTTTCTTT. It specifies CASSYGTGKNTEAFF.

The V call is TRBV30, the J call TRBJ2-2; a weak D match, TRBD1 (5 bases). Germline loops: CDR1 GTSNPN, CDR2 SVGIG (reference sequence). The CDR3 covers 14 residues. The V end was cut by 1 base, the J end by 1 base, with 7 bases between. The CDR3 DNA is TGTGCCTGGAGTGGACAGATGAACACCGGGGAGCTGTTTTTT. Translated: CAWSGQMNTGELFF.

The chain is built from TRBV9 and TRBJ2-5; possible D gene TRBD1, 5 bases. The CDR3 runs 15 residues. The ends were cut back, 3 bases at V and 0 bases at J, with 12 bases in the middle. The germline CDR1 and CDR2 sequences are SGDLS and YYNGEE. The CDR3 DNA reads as TGTGCCAGCAGCGCTGTTGGGGCAGACCAAGAGACCCAGTACTTC. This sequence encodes CASSAVGADQETQYF.

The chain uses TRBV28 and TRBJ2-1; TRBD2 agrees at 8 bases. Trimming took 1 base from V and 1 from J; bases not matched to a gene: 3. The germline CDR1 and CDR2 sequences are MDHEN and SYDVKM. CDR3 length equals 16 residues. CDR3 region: CASSLYAGGSYNEQFF. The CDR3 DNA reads TGTGCCAGCAGTTTATACGCGGGAGGTTCCTACAATGAGCAGTTCTTC.

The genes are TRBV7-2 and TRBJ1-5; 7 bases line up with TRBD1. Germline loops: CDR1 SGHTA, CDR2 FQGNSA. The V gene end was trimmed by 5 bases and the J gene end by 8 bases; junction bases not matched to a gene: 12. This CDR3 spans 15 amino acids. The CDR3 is CASSATGFALEPQHF. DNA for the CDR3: TGTGCCAGCAGCGCGACAGGGTTCGCCCTGGAGCCCCAGCATTTT.

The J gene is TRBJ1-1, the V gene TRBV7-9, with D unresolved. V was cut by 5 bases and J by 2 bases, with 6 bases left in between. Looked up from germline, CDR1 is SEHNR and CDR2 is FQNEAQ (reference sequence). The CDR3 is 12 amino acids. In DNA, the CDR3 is TGTGCCAGCAGCGAGGAAAACACTGAAGCTTTCTTT. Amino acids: CASSEENTEAFF. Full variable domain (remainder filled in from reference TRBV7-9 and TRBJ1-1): DTGVSQNPRHKITKRGQNVTFRCDPISEHNRLYWYRQTLGQGPEFLTYFQNEAQLEKSRLLSDRFSAERPKGSFSTLEIQRTEQGDSAMYLCASSEENTEAFFGQGTRLTVV.

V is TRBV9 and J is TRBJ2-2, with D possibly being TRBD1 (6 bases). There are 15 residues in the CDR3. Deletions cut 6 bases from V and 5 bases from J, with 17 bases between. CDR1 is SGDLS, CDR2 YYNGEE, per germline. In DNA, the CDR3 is TGTGCCAGCACTCGTCTACAGGGAAAAACCGGGGAGCTGTTTTTT. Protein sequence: CASTRLQGKTGELFF.

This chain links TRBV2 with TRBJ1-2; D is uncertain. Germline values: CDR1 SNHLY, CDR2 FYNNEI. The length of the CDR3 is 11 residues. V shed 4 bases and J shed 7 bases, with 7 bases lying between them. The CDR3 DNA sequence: TGTGCCAGCAGTGCGCAGGTTGGCTACACCTTC. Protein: CASSAQVGYTF.

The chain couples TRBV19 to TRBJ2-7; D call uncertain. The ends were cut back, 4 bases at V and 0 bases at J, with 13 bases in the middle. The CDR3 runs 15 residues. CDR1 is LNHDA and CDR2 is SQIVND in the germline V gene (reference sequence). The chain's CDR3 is CASSNPHLCSYEQYF. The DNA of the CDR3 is TGTGCCAGTAGTAACCCCCACCTATGCTCCTACGAGCAGTACTTC.

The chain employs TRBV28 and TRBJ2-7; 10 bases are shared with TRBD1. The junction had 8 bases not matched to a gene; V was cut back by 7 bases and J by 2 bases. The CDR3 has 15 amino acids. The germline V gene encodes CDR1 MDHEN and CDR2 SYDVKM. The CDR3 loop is CASTIRTGGPYEQYF. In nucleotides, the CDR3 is TGTGCCAGCACCATCAGGACAGGGGGTCCCTACGAGCAGTACTTC. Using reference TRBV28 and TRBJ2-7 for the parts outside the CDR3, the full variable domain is DVKVTQSSRYLVKRTGEKVFLECVQDMDHENMFWYRQDPGLGLRLIYFSYDVKMKEKGDIPEGYSVSREKKERFSLILESASTNQTSMYLCASTIRTGGPYEQYFGPGTRLTVT.

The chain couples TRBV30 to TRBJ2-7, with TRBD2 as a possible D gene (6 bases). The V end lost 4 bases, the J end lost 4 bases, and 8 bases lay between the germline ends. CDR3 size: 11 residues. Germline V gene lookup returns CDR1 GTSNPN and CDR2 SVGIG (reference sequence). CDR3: CAWTGGYEQYF. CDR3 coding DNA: TGTGCCTGGACCGGGGGTTACGAGCAGTACTTC.

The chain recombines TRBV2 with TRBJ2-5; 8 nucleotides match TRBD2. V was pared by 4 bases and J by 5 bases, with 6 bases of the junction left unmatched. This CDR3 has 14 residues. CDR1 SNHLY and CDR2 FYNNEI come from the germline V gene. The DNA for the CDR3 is TGTGCCAGCAGTGTACGACAGCGGGGGGAGACCCAGTACTTC. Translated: CASSVRQRGETQYF.

Written as DNA, the CDR3 is TGTGCCAGCAGCGCGGGGGGAGGGGCCTACGAGCAGTACTTC. It specifies CASSAGGGAYEQYF. V is TRBV9 and J is TRBJ2-7; TRBD2 matches at 7 bases. Looked up from germline, CDR1 is SGDLS and CDR2 is YYNGEE. CDR3 length: 14 amino acids. J lost 2 bases, V lost 3 bases, and 5 bases had no gene match.

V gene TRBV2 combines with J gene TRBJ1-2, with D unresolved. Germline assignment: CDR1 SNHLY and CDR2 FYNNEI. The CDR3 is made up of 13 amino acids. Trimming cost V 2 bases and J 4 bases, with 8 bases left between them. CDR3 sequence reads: CASSERQSYGYTF. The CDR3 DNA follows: TGTGCCAGCAGTGAACGACAAAGCTATGGCTACACCTTC.

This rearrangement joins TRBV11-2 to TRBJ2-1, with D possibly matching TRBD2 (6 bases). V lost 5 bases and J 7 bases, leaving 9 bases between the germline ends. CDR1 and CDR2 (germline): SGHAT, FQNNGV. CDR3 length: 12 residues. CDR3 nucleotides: TGTGCCAGCAGCCATCTAGCGAATGAGCAGTTCTTC. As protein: CASSHLANEQFF.

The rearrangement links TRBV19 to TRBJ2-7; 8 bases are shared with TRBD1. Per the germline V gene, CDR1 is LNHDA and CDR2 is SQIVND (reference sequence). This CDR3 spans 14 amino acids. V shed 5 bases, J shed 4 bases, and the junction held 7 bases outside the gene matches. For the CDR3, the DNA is TGTGCCAGTAGTCTTCAGGGGGCGAATTACGAGCAGTACTTC. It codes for CASSLQGANYEQYF.

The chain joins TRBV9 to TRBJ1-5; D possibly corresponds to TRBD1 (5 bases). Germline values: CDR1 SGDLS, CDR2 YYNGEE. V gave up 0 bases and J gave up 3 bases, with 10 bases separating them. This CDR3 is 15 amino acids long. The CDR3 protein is CASSVGQSPNQPQHF. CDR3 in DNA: TGTGCCAGCAGCGTAGGACAGAGCCCCAATCAGCCCCAGCATTTT.

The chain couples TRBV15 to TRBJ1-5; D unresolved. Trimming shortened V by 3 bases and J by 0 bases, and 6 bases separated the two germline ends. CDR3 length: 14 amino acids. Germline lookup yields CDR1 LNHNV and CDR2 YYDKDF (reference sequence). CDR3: CATSRGGSNQPQHF. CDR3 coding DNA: TGTGCCACCAGCAGGGGAGGTAGCAATCAGCCCCAGCATTTT.